The 21 T cell receptor beta chains below come from one sample, sequenced in a study of blood T cells in healthy people across ages. It was with a sample-barcoded 5' primer and a J-beta primer mix that a second PCR of roughly 7 to 11 cycles was run. TCRdb ran MiXCR on the 5' RACE reads and lists one entry per CDR3 protein. The data show roughly 1.9 million distinct CDR3 sequences, with approximately 40% seen just once and under 25% held by the top ten. The sequenced material came from blood. The source is a human donor in good health.

The V and J genes are TRBV4-3 and TRBJ1-2; 8 bases are shared with TRBD1. The germline CDR1 and CDR2 sequences are LGHNA and YSLEER. CDR3 length: 17 amino acids. With 0 bases clipped from V and 7 bases from J, the junction kept 13 bases outside the gene matches. As DNA, the CDR3 is TGCGCCAGCAGCCAAGATCCGGCAGGGGGCCCTCGTTTTGGCTACACCTTC. Amino acids: CASSQDPAGGPRFGYTF.

This clonotype was detected a few times. The gene calls are TRBV29-1 and TRBJ1-2; D possibly corresponds to TRBD1 (5 bases). The germline gives CDR1 SQVTM, CDR2 ANQGSEA. Trimming removed 0 bases at V and 11 bases at J, with 13 bases between. CDR3 size: 12 residues. The CDR3 region is CSVEEISGEYTF. CDR3 DNA: TGCAGCGTTGAAGAAATTTCGGGGGAGTACACCTTC.

The chain combines TRBV29-1 with TRBJ1-2; D possibly corresponds to TRBD1 (5 bases). V shed 4 bases and J shed 8 bases, with 20 bases lying between them. This CDR3 is 14 amino acids long. From germline, CDR1 is SQVTM and CDR2 ANQGSEA. The CDR3 reads CSVGGGADDYGYTF. Written as DNA, the CDR3 is TGCAGCGTTGGGGGTGGGGCGGACGATTACGGCTACACCTTC.

Here the CDR3 DNA reads TGTGCCAGCAGCTCTGGGACAGGGAGTGTCATGAACACTGAAGCTTTCTTT. It codes for CASSSGTGSVMNTEAFF. The chain combines TRBV12-3 or TRBV12-4 with TRBJ1-1; 9 nucleotides agree with TRBD1. Trimming removed 6 bases from V and 0 bases from J; junction bases left unmatched: 11. This CDR3 comprises 17 residues.

Only a few counts were recorded for this clonotype. Compared with germline, one end of the junction differs, possibly owing to a read error. The chain joins TRBV7-6 to TRBJ2-1; D unclear. Germline assignment: CDR1 SGHVS and CDR2 FNYEAQ. The CDR3 loop spans 16 amino acids. The CDR3 region is CVSSLDDGGGFNEQFF. The CDR3 nucleotides are TGTGTCAGCAGCTTAGATGATGGCGGTGGATTCAATGAGCAGTTCTTC.

The chain is built from TRBV12-3 or TRBV12-4 and TRBJ1-2, with 8 bases aligning to TRBD1. Germline trimming cut 6 bases from V and 2 bases from J; bases unmatched to any gene: 2. The CDR3 contains 13 residues. In nucleotides, the CDR3 is TGTGCCAGCAGGGGGGACAGGAACTATGGCTACACCTTC. Protein product: CASRGDRNYGYTF.

This clonotype was counted only a few times. The rearrangement links TRBV20-1 to TRBJ2-5; D not certain. V was clipped by 1 base and J by 5 bases, with 11 bases between them. Germline values: CDR1 DFQATT, CDR2 SNEGSKA (reference sequence). The CDR3 has 13 residues. The CDR3 region is CSARAGPPETQYF. CDR3 nucleotide sequence: TGCAGTGCTAGAGCGGGCCCTCCTGAGACCCAGTACTTC.

This clonotype has ten or more counts. J is TRBJ1-5 and V is TRBV7-2; no clear D gene. The CDR3 covers 14 residues. The V end was cut by 2 bases, the J end by 7 bases, with 12 bases between. CDR1 is SGHTA, CDR2 FQGNSA, per germline. The CDR3 region has the DNA TGTGCCAGCAGCTTAACTATGGCGGGCCAGCCCCAGCATTTT. Amino acid sequence: CASSLTMAGQPQHF.

V gene TRBV4-3 combines with J gene TRBJ2-1, with D unclear. Germline V lookup: CDR1 LGHNA, CDR2 YSLEER. The CDR3 runs to 14 residues. Trimming stripped 1 base from V and 8 bases from J, with 12 bases between. CDR3 coding DNA: TGCGCCAGCAGCCAAGGTCAAACCCAATATGAGCAGTTCTTC. Translation gives CASSQGQTQYEQFF.

This chain joins TRBV29-1 and TRBJ1-1; TRBD1 might be the D (6 bases). The CDR3 spans 12 residues. Germline V gene lookup returns CDR1 SQVTM and CDR2 ANQGSEA. With 6 bases removed from V and 3 bases from J, the gap between germline ends came to 11 bases. CDR3 region: CSVRQVDTEAFF. CDR3 DNA sequence: TGCAGCGTAAGACAGGTAGACACTGAAGCTTTCTTT.

The rearrangement uses TRBV5-1 and TRBJ2-7; D gene unclear. The CDR3 loop spans 15 amino acids. Germline lookup yields CDR1 SGHRS and CDR2 YFSETQ. Trimming shortened V by 0 bases and J by 5 bases, and 15 bases separated the two germline ends. The CDR3, as DNA: TGCGCCAGCAGCTTGGGCGGTCGGCTTATGGACGAGCAGTACTTC. Protein product: CASSLGGRLMDEQYF.

The rearrangement joins TRBV6-2 or TRBV6-3 to TRBJ1-6; D is unresolved. Deletions cut 5 bases from V and 10 bases from J, with 9 bases between. Germline CDR1 MNHEY, CDR2 SVGEGT. The CDR3 is 12 residues long. CDR3: CASSRIESPLHF. CDR3 nucleotide sequence: TGTGCCAGCAGTCGTATTGAGTCACCCCTCCACTTT.

The V gene is TRBV7-2, the J gene TRBJ2-4; 10 bases align to TRBD2. TRBJ2-7 explains the end of the DNA better; the J call may be wrong. This CDR3 is built from 15 residues. Germline values: CDR1 SGHTA, CDR2 FQGNSA. The CDR3 DNA follows: TGTGCCAGCAGCTTCCGACTAGCGGGTTGGTACGAGCAGTACTTC. It codes for CASSFRLAGWYEQYF.

In its sample, this clonotype was seen many times. The chain uses TRBV6-4 and TRBJ2-1; maybe TRBD1 (5 bases). The V end was cut by 0 bases, the J end by 5 bases, with 14 bases between. The germline gives CDR1 MRHNA, CDR2 SNTAGT. This CDR3 region has 16 residues. CDR3 sequence reads: CASSDSSQGDHNEQFF. As DNA, the CDR3 is TGTGCCAGCAGTGACTCCAGCCAGGGCGACCACAATGAGCAGTTCTTC.

The chain is built from TRBV20-1 and TRBJ2-1; 11 bases line up with TRBD1. The CDR3 totals 23 residues. V was clipped by 1 base and J by 1 base; unmatched bases: 24. Looked up from germline, CDR1 is DFQATT and CDR2 is SNEGSKA (reference sequence). CDR3 region: CSARVRLVGRDRGFGFSYNEQFF. CDR3 bases: TGCAGTGCTAGAGTGCGGCTAGTAGGCCGGGACAGGGGGTTCGGGTTTTCCTACAATGAGCAGTTCTTC.

Only a few counts were recorded for this clonotype. The rearrangement uses TRBV5-1 and TRBJ2-4; D possibly uses TRBD1 or TRBD2 (5 bases each). This CDR3 is 15 amino acids long. Germline V gives CDR1 SGHRS, CDR2 YFSETQ. The V end was cut by 0 bases, the J end by 5 bases, with 12 bases between. The CDR3 here is CASSLGRDPQNIQYF. CDR3 coding DNA: TGCGCCAGCAGCTTGGGCAGGGACCCACAAAACATTCAGTACTTC.

About this clonotype itself: A read error may produce the germline difference seen at one junction end. The CDR3 DNA reads as TGTGCCGGCAGCTTGAACCCAGGGGGCGAGGAGAAAACTGAAGCTTTCTTT. Translated, it gives CAGSLNPGGEEKTEAFF. The V gene is TRBV11-3, the J gene TRBJ1-1; 8 bases align to TRBD1. The germline CDR1 and CDR2 sequences are SGHNT and YENEEA. The length of the CDR3 is 17 residues.

J is TRBJ2-1 and V is TRBV7-9; D not certain. The germline V and J ends were trimmed by 5 bases and 5 bases, with 13 bases remaining between them. The CDR3 has 14 amino acids. The germline CDR1 and CDR2 sequences are SEHNR and FQNEAQ (reference sequence). The CDR3 loop reads CASSLPRSHNEQFF. Here the CDR3 DNA reads TGTGCCAGCAGCCTCCCCAGGTCTCACAATGAGCAGTTCTTC.

A few counts support this clonotype. CDR3 sequence: CASRSTAGESYEQYF. The CDR3 coding sequence is TGTGCCAGCAGGTCCACGGCCGGTGAATCCTACGAGCAGTACTTC. The J gene is TRBJ2-7, the V gene TRBV12-3 or TRBV12-4, with unresolved D. V dropped 6 bases and J dropped 1 base, with 16 bases sitting between them. The CDR3 length is 15 residues.

In its sample, this clonotype was seen many times. The rearrangement joins TRBV29-1 to TRBJ2-7; TRBD1 agrees at 8 bases. The CDR3 spans 12 residues. The V gene's germline CDR1 is SQVTM and CDR2 ANQGSEA. The trim removed 6 bases at V and 7 bases at J, leaving 8 bases unmatched. CDR3 residues: CSVGGQGREQYF. In DNA, the CDR3 is TGCAGCGTAGGAGGACAGGGAAGGGAGCAGTACTTC.

V is TRBV7-8 and J is TRBJ2-1, with 7 bases identical to TRBD2. The CDR3 is 11 amino acids. The ends lost 4 bases at V and 14 bases at J; junction bases unmatched: 5. Germline-derived CDR1 and CDR2 are SGHVS and FQNEAQ. The CDR3 sequence: CASSSRGGEFF. CDR3 bases: TGTGCCAGCAGCTCCCGGGGAGGGGAGTTCTTC.